The text below deals with one T cell receptor (beta chain). What antigen it recognizes has not been identified. Base qualities are not recorded, but no much larger clone differs from it by a single base. The sample belongs to a study of CD8+CD57+ T cells in acquired aplastic anemia (dated by TCRdb to 2016 to 2019). As for the study more broadly: A mean of about 3 ug of DNA, ranging from roughly 0.2 to 27.4 ug, was extracted from sorted CD4+ and CD8+ cells. The research as a whole found: Patients and healthy controls showed no significant difference in CD8+ Simpson's diversity (P=0.060). Some 31 CD8+ CDR3 sequences were shared between patients and controls but appeared highly expressed in patients and within their immunodominant clones.

TCR repertoires of sorted CD4+ and CD8+ blood T cells from severe aplastic anemia patients and healthy subjects were deep-sequenced in the study. Ficoll-Paque density gradient centrifugation was used to isolate peripheral blood mononuclear cells. CD4+ and CD8+ T cells were sorted by FACS or magnetic beads before DNA extraction. Including the terminal cysteine and phenylalanine, the CDR3 comprises 16 residues. The CDR3 DNA has 48 bases and is translated from base 1. In the germline V gene (reference sequence), CDR1 corresponds to LNHDA and CDR2 to SQIVND. V and J lose 5 bases and 0 bases, and a span of 14 bases separates them. Profiling of TCR beta VDJ combinations and CDR3 sequences used genomic DNA as the template. An Illumina HiSeq 2000 was used for TCR repertoire sequencing. On the study's bioinformatics: Repertoire assessment relied on Simpson's diversity index, CDR3 size and DJ length profiles, and TRBV/TRBJ rearrangement plots. The immunodominant clone was defined as the most abundant DNA sequence in deep sequencing data. CDR3 amino acid sequences were screened for sharing across subjects and were compared with published repertoires and the VDJdb database. TCRdb applied fastp at Q25 and MiXCR to the public reads, then kept only in-frame beta chains. Here each entry gathers all rows of one CDR3 protein and keeps the most common genes and DNA. The V and J calls shown here were made by TCRdb, not taken from the authors' results. This sample comprises under 350,000 distinct CDR3 sequences, 55% to 60% of them detected only once. Around 7.6% of the sample lies in the top ten.

Sequencing used sorted CD4+, CD8+, or CD8+CD57+ T cells (not recorded which) from PBMCs. The chain is made from TRBV19 and TRBJ1-5, with TRBD1 as a weak D call on 5 bases. The origin of this receptor is a human donor with severe aplastic anemia or a healthy control (not recorded which). The sequenced DNA: TGTGCCAGTAGTGGAAGACAGTCGTATAGCAATCAGCCCCAGCATTTT. Its translation is CASSGRQSYSNQPQHF. The variable domain in full, with residues beyond the CDR3 obtained from the reference TRBV19 and TRBJ1-5 genes, is DGGITQSPKYLFRKEGQNVTLSCEQNLNHDAMYWYRQDPGQGLRLIYYSQIVNDFQKGDIAEGYSVSREKKESFPLTVTSAQKNPTAFYLCASSGRQSYSNQPQHFGDGTRLSIL.